The 25 T cell receptor beta chains below all came from one sample that was sequenced in a study of beta chain features in type 1 diabetes. The isolated RNA, all of it, was reverse transcribed, so expressed TCRB transcripts were what got sequenced. Data came from immunoSEQ multiplex PCR; TCRdb stores just in-frame clones and leaves some out. The sample lists just over 150,000 clones, 8.5% to 14% occurring once. The specimen was central memory CD4+ T cells from blood. The receptors stem from a young man in good health.

V is TRBV25-1 and J is TRBJ2-2; D is perhaps TRBD1 (5 bases). The germline gives CDR1 MGHDK, CDR2 SYGVNS. There are 13 residues in the CDR3. Trimming shortened V by 8 bases and J by 6 bases, and 13 bases separated the two germline ends. The CDR3 loop reads CASGIQGAGELFF. The CDR3 coding sequence is TGTGCCAGCGGAATCCAGGGTGCCGGGGAGCTGTTTTTT.

This clone has only a few counts. This chain links TRBV2 with TRBJ2-5; a weak D match, TRBD1 (5 bases). V shed 4 bases and J shed 4 bases, with 19 bases lying between them. The CDR3 totals 16 residues. The V gene's germline CDR1 is SNHLY and CDR2 FYNNEI. CDR3 sequence (DNA): TGTGCCAGCAGTGTTGATATCAGGGCCCAAGGAGAGACCCAGTACTTC. It yields the protein CASSVDIRAQGETQYF.

This clone came up a few times. The genes are TRBV7-3 and TRBJ2-3, with 10 bases that match TRBD2. This CDR3 has 14 residues. CDR1 is SGHTA, CDR2 FQGTGA, per germline. Losses at the gene ends were 6 bases for V and 2 bases for J; bases not matched to a gene: 2. The DNA of the CDR3 is TGTGCCAGCAGGCTAGCGGGAGCCACAGATACGCAGTATTTT. Translating gives CASRLAGATDTQYF.

This clone was seen more than once but under ten times. This sequence joins TRBV2 and TRBJ1-6; 7 nucleotides align to TRBD1. V lost 4 bases to trimming and J lost 9 bases; unmatched junction nucleotides: 3. The CDR3 consists of 13 residues. Looked up from germline, CDR1 is SNHLY and CDR2 is FYNNEI. DNA of the CDR3: TGTGCCAGCAGTGGACAGGGAGGTTCACCCCTCCACTTT. Amino acid sequence: CASSGQGGSPLHF.

The rearrangement links TRBV15 to TRBJ1-2; D gene unclear. Trimming shortened V by 0 bases and J by 10 bases, and 9 bases separated the two germline ends. Germline V CDR1 and CDR2: LNHNV, YYDKDF (reference sequence). There are 12 residues in the CDR3. The CDR3 DNA reads TGTGCCACCAGCAGAGACCACCTGGTCTACACCTTC. Translated: CATSRDHLVYTF.

The chain carries TRBV4-2 and TRBJ1-5; D is possibly TRBD1 (5 bases). V was pared by 3 bases and J by 11 bases, with 17 bases between. CDR3 length: 14 amino acids. Germline CDR1 is LGHNA and CDR2 is YNFKEQ. CDR3 bases: TGTGCCAGCAGCCAGGCAATTGGGACCGGGGCCCAGCATTTT. Amino acids: CASSQAIGTGAQHF.

The J gene is TRBJ2-3, the V gene TRBV7-9, with D perhaps matching TRBD1 or TRBD2 (5 bases each). Trimming removed 7 bases from V and 4 bases from J, with 15 bases in between. The CDR3 has 14 residues. Germline CDR1 SEHNR, CDR2 FQNEAQ (reference sequence). The CDR3 loop reads CASMGTVRPDTQYF. CDR3 DNA: TGTGCCAGCATGGGGACCGTGAGGCCAGATACGCAGTATTTT.

The rearrangement uses TRBV7-9 and TRBJ1-2; D gene uncertain. Germline V gene lookup returns CDR1 SEHNR and CDR2 FQNEAQ (reference sequence). CDR3 length: 12 amino acids. V dropped 6 bases and J dropped 1 base, with 6 bases sitting between them. CDR3 sequence reads: CASREVNYGYTF. CDR3 in DNA: TGTGCCAGCAGGGAAGTTAACTATGGCTACACCTTC.

This clone showed up just a few times. The rearrangement uses TRBV18 and TRBJ2-2, with D unclear. The CDR3 runs to 12 residues. Germline-derived CDR1 and CDR2 are KGHSH and LQKENI. The ends were cut back, 5 bases at V and 6 bases at J, with 7 bases in the middle. The chain's CDR3 is CASSRRAGELFF. In nucleotides, the CDR3 is TGTGCCAGCTCAAGACGGGCCGGGGAGCTGTTTTTT.

Written as DNA, the CDR3 is TGTGCCATCAGTGACGGAGCCGATGGGGGGACCCAGTACTTC. This gives the protein CAISDGADGGTQYF. The V and J genes are TRBV10-3 and TRBJ2-5, with D perhaps being TRBD1 or TRBD2 (5 bases each). This CDR3 has 14 amino acids. Between the trimmed V and J ends, which lost 3 bases and 7 bases, there was a span of 15 bases. CDR1 and CDR2 (germline): ENHRY, SYGVKD.

This clone has only a few counts. The V gene is TRBV9, the J gene TRBJ1-1; the D is unclear. This CDR3 is built from 13 residues. V lost 1 base and J lost 1, with 5 bases in between. Germline V gene data show CDR1 as SGDLS and CDR2 as YYNGEE. CDR3 region: CASSVIGNTEAFF. The CDR3 bases are TGTGCCAGCAGCGTAATTGGGAACACTGAAGCTTTCTTT.

The V gene is TRBV29-1, the J gene TRBJ1-4, with 7 bases that match TRBD1. Trimming cost V 8 bases and J 4 bases; bases outside gene matches: 16. The CDR3 covers 16 residues. The V gene's germline CDR1 is SQVTM and CDR2 ANQGSEA. The CDR3 loop reads CSPLVAGGGNNEKLFF. The CDR3 nucleotides read TGCAGCCCCCTGGTGGCAGGAGGGGGCAATAATGAAAAACTGTTTTTT.

The chain joins TRBV4-3 to TRBJ1-4; D is unclear. The germline CDR1 and CDR2 sequences are LGHNA and YSLEER. The CDR3 has 17 residues. V lost 2 bases and J 0 bases, leaving 13 bases between the germline ends. As DNA, the CDR3 is TGCGCCAGCAGCCAAAACCCTCGTGGTTCAACTAATGAAAAACTGTTTTTT. This encodes CASSQNPRGSTNEKLFF.

The sample holds many counts of this clone. CDR3 coding DNA: TGTGCCAGCAGTCTGCCCGGGACTAGCGTCTTCTTC. Translation: CASSLPGTSVFF. The chain is built from TRBV28 and TRBJ2-1, with TRBD2 identical over 10 bases. Germline CDR1 and CDR2: MDHEN and SYDVKM. This CDR3 has 12 amino acids. V shed 5 bases and J 16 bases; nucleotides not matched to a gene: 8. Looking up the rest from reference TRBV28 and TRBJ2-1 gives the full variable domain: DVKVTQSSRYLVKRTGEKVFLECVQDMDHENMFWYRQDPGLGLRLIYFSYDVKMKEKGDIPEGYSVSREKKERFSLILESASTNQTSMYLCASSLPGTSVFFGPGTRLTVL.

This clone has more than one count but fewer than ten. The chain employs TRBV28 and TRBJ1-2, with 9 bases identical to TRBD1. Germline V lookup: CDR1 MDHEN, CDR2 SYDVKM. The CDR3 covers 16 residues. V gave up 4 bases and J gave up 4 bases; unmatched junction bases: 10. CDR3 sequence reads: CASSSPQGASSYGYTF. The CDR3 region has the DNA TGTGCCAGCAGTTCCCCACAGGGGGCCTCGAGCTATGGCTACACCTTC.

V and J are TRBV21-1 and TRBJ1-5. TRBV21-1 constitutes a pseudogene. The CDR3 has 13 residues. CDR3: CASSRGRHQPQHF. The CDR3 coding sequence is TGTGCCAGCAGCCGAGGGAGGCATCAGCCCCAGCATTTT.

The chain is built from TRBV9 and TRBJ2-7; D possibly corresponds to TRBD2 (6 bases). Germline CDR1 and CDR2: SGDLS and YYNGEE. V was trimmed by 0 bases and J by 5 bases, leaving 18 bases between them. The CDR3 has 16 amino acids. The CDR3, as DNA: TGTGCCAGCAGCGTAGAATCCGCGGGACGAAGCCACGAGCAGTACTTC. Translation: CASSVESAGRSHEQYF.

This clone was found a few times. V is TRBV19 and J is TRBJ2-5; no clear D. CDR1 and CDR2 (germline): LNHDA, SQIVND (reference sequence). V was shortened by 6 bases and J by 5 bases, with 7 bases between the two germline ends. CDR3 length: 11 residues. The CDR3 region is CASSNSETQYF. The DNA for the CDR3 is TGTGCCAGTAGCAATTCTGAGACCCAGTACTTC.

The chain has TRBV4-2 and TRBJ2-2; TRBD1 agrees at 10 bases. The junction had 2 bases not matched to a gene; V was cut back by 8 bases and J by 5 bases. This CDR3 region has 13 residues. Germline lookup yields CDR1 LGHNA and CDR2 YNFKEQ. The CDR3 is CASDRGRTGELFF. The CDR3 DNA reads as TGTGCCAGCGACAGGGGGCGAACCGGGGAGCTGTTTTTT.

The gene calls are TRBV29-1 and TRBJ1-1; 9 nucleotides agree with TRBD1. The CDR3 covers 15 residues. V lost 5 bases and J lost 6; bases outside the gene matches: 13. CDR1 is SQVTM and CDR2 is ANQGSEA in the germline V gene. CDR3 nucleotides: TGCAGCGTTATTACAGGGGGCGATGAACTCTCTGAAGCTTTCTTT. This encodes CSVITGGDELSEAFF.

This chain joins TRBV2 and TRBJ2-1; D not certain. Germline V gene sequence: CDR1 SNHLY, CDR2 FYNNEI. The ends were cut back, 10 bases at V and 0 bases at J, with 7 bases in the middle. The CDR3 extends over 12 amino acids. The CDR3 DNA is TGTGCCACGCGCCCCTCCTACAATGAGCAGTTCTTC. Translation gives CATRPSYNEQFF. Using reference TRBV2 and TRBJ2-1 for the parts outside the CDR3, the full variable domain is EPEVTQTPSHQVTQMGQEVILRCVPISNHLYFYWYRQILGQKVEFLVSFYNNEISEKSEIFDDQFSVERPDGSNFTLKIRSTKLEDSAMYFCATRPSYNEQFFGPGTRLTVL.

V gene TRBV7-6 combines with J gene TRBJ2-1; TRBD2 agrees at 9 bases. This CDR3 has 18 residues. Per germline, CDR1 SGHVS and CDR2 FNYEAQ. V trimming: 5 bases; J trimming: 6 bases; junction bases outside the gene matches: 17. CDR3 residues: CASSTIVGLAGRPNEQFF. CDR3 DNA: TGTGCCAGCAGCACCATAGTCGGGCTAGCGGGACGACCCAATGAGCAGTTCTTC.

V usage is TRBV2 and J usage is TRBJ1-5; no definite D call. The CDR3 extends over 14 amino acids. Trimming took off 6 bases at V and 0 bases at J, with 9 bases between the two ends. CDR1 is SNHLY, CDR2 FYNNEI, per germline. The CDR3 region has the DNA TGTGCCAGCAGGGGGAGATATAGCAATCAGCCCCAGCATTTT. Amino acids: CASRGRYSNQPQHF.

This chain connects TRBV7-2 to TRBJ1-3; D ambiguous. The CDR3 has 15 amino acids. The germline V and J ends were trimmed by 3 bases and 2 bases, with 11 bases remaining between them. The V gene's germline CDR1 is SGHTA and CDR2 FQGNSA. CDR3 amino acids: CASSFDRAPGNTIYF. As DNA, the CDR3 is TGTGCCAGCAGCTTCGACCGGGCTCCTGGAAACACCATATATTTT.

V is TRBV4-1 and J is TRBJ2-1; D might be TRBD2 (6 bases). Germline CDR1 is MGHRA and CDR2 is YSYEKL. With 2 bases removed from V and 1 base from J, the gap between germline ends came to 21 bases. The CDR3 has 19 residues. The CDR3 DNA sequence: TGCGCCAGCAGCCAACGTGTTAGGGTGGGGGACTTGTCCTACAATGAGCAGTTCTTC. It specifies CASSQRVRVGDLSYNEQFF.